This T cell receptor (beta chain) is drawn from a study of T cells in Graves' hyperthyroidism and ophthalmopathy. About the research overall: Any treatment followed the collection of peripheral blood at initial diagnosis.

This clonotype has at least ten counts. Trimming stripped 6 bases from V and 0 bases from J, with 16 bases between. This CDR3 has 15 amino acids. The germline V gene has CDR1 DFQATT and CDR2 SNEGSKA (reference sequence). Patients aged 18 to 65 with hyperthyroidism were newly diagnosed, with duration under 2 months. The investigators amplified TCR beta CDR3 regions from RNA transcripts. When the TCR CDR3 underwent first-round RT-PCR, the HTBI primer set was used. MiXCR, run by TCRdb on the multiplex PCR reads, gives a single entry per CDR3 protein. The sample lists 350,000 or so distinct CDR3 sequences, around 23% occurring once.

This TCR was recovered from a woman between 50 and 59 years old with Graves' hyperthyroidism. The chain carries TRBV20-1 and TRBJ2-3, with D tentatively TRBD1 (6 bases). The sequenced sample consisted of blood. Written as DNA, the CDR3 is TGCAGTGCCGCCGACAGGAGCCATAGCACAGATACGCAGTATTTT. It translates to CSAADRSHSTDTQYF.